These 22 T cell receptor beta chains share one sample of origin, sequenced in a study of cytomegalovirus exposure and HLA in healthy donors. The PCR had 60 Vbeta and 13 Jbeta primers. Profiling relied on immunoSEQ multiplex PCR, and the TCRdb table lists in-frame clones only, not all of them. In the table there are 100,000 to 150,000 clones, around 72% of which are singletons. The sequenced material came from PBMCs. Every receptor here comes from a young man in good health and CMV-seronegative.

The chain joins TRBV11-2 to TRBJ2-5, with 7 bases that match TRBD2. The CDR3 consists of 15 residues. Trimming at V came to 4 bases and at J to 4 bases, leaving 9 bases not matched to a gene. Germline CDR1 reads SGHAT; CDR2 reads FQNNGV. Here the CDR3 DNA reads TGTGCCAGCAGCTCTGGGGGAGCGGGGTTAGAGACCCAGTACTTC. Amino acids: CASSSGGAGLETQYF.

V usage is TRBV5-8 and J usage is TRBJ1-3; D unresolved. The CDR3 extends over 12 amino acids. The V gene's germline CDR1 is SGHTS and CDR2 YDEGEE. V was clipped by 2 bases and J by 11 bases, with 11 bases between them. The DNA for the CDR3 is TGTGCCAGCAGCTTCCCTAGGAACGCCATATATTTT. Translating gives CASSFPRNAIYF.

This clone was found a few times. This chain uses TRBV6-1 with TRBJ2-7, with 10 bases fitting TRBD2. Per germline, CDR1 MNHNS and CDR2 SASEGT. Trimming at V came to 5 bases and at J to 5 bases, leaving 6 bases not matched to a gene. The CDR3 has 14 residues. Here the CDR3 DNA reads TGTGCCAGCAGTCTACGTGGGACTAGCGACGAGCAGTACTTC. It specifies CASSLRGTSDEQYF.

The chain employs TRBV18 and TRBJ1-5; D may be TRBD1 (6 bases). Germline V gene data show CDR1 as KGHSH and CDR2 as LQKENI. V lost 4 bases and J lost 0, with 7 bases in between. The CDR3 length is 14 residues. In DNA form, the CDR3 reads TGTGCCAGCTCACGGACAGATAGCAATCAGCCCCAGCATTTT. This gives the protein CASSRTDSNQPQHF.

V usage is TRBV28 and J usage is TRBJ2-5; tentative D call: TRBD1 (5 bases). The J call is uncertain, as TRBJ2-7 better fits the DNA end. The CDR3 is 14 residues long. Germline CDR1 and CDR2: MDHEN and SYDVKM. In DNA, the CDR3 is TGTGCCAGCAGTTTCTTGACAGAGTACTACGAGCAGTACTTC. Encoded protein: CASSFLTEYYEQYF.

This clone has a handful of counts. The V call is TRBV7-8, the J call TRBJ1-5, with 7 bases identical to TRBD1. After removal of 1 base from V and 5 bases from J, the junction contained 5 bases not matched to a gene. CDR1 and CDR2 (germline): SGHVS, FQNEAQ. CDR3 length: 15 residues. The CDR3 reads CASSLEGAGDQPQHF. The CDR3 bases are TGTGCCAGCAGCTTAGAGGGGGCCGGGGATCAGCCCCAGCATTTT.

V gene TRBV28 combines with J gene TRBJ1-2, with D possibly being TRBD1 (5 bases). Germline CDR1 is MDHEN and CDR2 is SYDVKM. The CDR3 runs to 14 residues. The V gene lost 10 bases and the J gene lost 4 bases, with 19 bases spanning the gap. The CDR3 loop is CAIREPGTLYGYTF. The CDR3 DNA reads TGTGCCATCAGGGAACCCGGGACTCTCTATGGCTACACCTTC.

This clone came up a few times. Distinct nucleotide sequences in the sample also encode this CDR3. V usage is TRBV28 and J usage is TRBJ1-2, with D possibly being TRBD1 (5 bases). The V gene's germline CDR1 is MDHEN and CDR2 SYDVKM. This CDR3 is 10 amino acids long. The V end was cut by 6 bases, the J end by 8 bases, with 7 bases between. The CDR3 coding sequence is TGTGCCAGCAGCCGGGGGGGCTACACCTTC. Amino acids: CASSRGGYTF.

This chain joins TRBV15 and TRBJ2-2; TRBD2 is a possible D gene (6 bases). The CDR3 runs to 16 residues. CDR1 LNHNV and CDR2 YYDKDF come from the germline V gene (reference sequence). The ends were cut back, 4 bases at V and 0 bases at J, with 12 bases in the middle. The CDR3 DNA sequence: TGTGCCACCAGCAATGAGAGGGAGGCGAACACCGGGGAGCTGTTTTTT. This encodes CATSNEREANTGELFF.

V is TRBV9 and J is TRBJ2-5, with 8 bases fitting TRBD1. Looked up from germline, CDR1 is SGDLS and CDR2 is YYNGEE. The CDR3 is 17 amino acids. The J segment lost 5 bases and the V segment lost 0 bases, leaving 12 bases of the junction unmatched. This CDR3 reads CASSVGPPGGAMETQYF. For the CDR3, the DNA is TGTGCCAGCAGCGTAGGACCTCCAGGGGGCGCGATGGAGACCCAGTACTTC. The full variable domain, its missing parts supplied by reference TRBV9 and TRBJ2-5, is DSGVTQTPKHLITATGQRVTLRCSPRSGDLSVYWYQQSLDQGLQFLIQYYNGEERAKGNILERFSAQQFPDLHSELNLSSLELGDSALYFCASSVGPPGGAMETQYFGPGTRLLVL.

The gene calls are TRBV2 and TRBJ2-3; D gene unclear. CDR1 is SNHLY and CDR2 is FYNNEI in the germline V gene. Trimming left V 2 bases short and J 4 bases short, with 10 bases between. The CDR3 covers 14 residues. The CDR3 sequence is CASSEFVVADTQYF. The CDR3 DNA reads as TGTGCCAGCAGTGAATTTGTAGTCGCAGATACGCAGTATTTT.

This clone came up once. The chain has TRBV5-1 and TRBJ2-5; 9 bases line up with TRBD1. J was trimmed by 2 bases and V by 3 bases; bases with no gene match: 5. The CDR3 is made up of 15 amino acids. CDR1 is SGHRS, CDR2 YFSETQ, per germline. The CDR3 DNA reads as TGCGCCAGCAGCTCTACAGGGGGCAGGCAAGAGACCCAGTACTTC. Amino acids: CASSSTGGRQETQYF.

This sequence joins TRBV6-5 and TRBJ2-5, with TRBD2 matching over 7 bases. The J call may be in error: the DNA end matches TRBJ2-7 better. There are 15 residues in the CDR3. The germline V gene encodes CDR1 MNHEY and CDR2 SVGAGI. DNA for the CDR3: TGTGCCAGCAGTCCATGGACTAGGGATCTGCACGAGCAGTACTTC. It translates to CASSPWTRDLHEQYF.

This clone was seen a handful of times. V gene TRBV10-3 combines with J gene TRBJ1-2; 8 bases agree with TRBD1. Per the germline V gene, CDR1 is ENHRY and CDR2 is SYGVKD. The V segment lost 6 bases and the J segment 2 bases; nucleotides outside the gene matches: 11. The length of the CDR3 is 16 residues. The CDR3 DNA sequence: TGTGCCATCAGCGGACACAGGGGGAGAAAAAACTATGGCTACACCTTC. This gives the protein CAISGHRGRKNYGYTF.

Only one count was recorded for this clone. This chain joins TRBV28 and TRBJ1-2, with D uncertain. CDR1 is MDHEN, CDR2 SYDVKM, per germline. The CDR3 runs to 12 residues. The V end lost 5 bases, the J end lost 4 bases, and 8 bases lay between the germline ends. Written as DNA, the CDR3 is TGTGCCAGCAGTACAGTCCTCTATGGCTACACCTTC. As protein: CASSTVLYGYTF.

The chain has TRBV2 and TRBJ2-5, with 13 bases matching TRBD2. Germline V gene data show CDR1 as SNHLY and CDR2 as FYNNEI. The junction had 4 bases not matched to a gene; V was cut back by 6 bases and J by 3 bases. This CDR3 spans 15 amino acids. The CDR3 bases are TGTGCCAGCAGAAGGGGACTAGCGGGGAAAGAGACCCAGTACTTC. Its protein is CASRRGLAGKETQYF.

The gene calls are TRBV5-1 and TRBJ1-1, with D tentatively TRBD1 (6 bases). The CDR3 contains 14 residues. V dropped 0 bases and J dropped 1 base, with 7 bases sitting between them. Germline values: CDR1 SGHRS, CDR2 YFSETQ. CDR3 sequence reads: CASSLGTANTEAFF. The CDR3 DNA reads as TGCGCCAGCAGCTTGGGGACAGCGAACACTGAAGCTTTCTTT.

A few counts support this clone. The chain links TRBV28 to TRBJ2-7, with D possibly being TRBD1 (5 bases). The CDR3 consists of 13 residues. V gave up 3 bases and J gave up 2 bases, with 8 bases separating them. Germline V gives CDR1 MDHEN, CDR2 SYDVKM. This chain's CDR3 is CASSFLQAYEQYF. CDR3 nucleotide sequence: TGTGCCAGCAGTTTTTTACAGGCCTACGAGCAGTACTTC.

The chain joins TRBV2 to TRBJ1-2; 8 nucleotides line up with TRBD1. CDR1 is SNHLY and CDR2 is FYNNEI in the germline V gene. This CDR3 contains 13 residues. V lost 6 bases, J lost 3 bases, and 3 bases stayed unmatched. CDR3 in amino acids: CASRTDRDYGYTF. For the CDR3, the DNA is TGTGCCAGCAGGACGGACAGGGACTATGGCTACACCTTC.

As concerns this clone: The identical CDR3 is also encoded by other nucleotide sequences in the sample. The CDR3 sequence: CASSPLGQDGEQYF. CDR3 in DNA: TGTGCCAGCTCACCATTGGGACAGGACGGGGAGCAGTACTTC. The chain couples TRBV18 to TRBJ2-7, with 8 bases that match TRBD1. Trimming took 2 bases from V and 7 from J; bases not matched to a gene: 7. Per germline, CDR1 KGHSH and CDR2 LQKENI. The CDR3 runs to 14 residues. Full variable domain (rest looked up from reference TRBV18 and TRBJ2-7): NAGVMQNPRHLVRRRGQEARLRCSPMKGHSHVYWYRQLPEEGLKFMVYLQKENIIDESGMPKERFSAEFPKEGPSILRIQQVVRGDSAAYFCASSPLGQDGEQYFGPGTRLTVT.

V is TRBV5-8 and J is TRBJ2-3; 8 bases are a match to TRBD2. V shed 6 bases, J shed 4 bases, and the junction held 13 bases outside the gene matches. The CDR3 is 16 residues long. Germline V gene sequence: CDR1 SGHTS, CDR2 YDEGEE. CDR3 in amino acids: CASTPWISGGSDTQYF. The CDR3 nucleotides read TGTGCCAGCACCCCTTGGATCAGCGGGGGCTCAGATACGCAGTATTTT.

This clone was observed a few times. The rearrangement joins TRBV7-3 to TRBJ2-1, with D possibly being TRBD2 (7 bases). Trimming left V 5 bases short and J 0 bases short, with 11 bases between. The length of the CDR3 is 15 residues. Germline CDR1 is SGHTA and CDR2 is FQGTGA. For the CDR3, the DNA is TGTGCCAGCAGCCGGGGGGCGAGCTCCTACAATGAGCAGTTCTTC. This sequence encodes CASSRGASSYNEQFF.